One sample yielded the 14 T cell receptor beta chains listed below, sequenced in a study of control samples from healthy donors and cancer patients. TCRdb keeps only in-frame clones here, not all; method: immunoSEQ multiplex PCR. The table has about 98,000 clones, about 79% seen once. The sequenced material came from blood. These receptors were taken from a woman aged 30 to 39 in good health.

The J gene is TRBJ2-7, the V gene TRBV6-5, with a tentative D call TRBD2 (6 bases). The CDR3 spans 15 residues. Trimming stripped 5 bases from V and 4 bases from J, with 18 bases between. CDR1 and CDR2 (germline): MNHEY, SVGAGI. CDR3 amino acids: CASSRGRSPRYEQYF. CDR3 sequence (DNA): TGTGCCAGCAGTCGGGGGAGGTCCCCTCGGTACGAGCAGTACTTC.

CDR3 amino acids: CASSQGWGTGGVEQFF. CDR3 in DNA: TGTGCCAGCAGCCAAGGTTGGGGGACAGGGGGGGTGGAGCAGTTCTTC. This chain connects TRBV3-1 (or the pseudogene TRBV3-2) to TRBJ2-1; the match to TRBD1 covers 11 bases. There are 16 residues in the CDR3. The ends lost 1 base at V and 10 bases at J; junction bases unmatched: 9. Looked up from germline, CDR1 is LGHDT and CDR2 is YNNKEL (reference sequence).

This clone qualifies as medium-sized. The CDR3 bases are TGTGCCAGTACCCCTAACGGGCAGGGGGCAGGCTACACCTTC. As protein: CASTPNGQGAGYTF. This chain uses TRBV19 with TRBJ1-2; 8 bases line up with TRBD1. Germline CDR1 and CDR2: LNHDA and SQIVND (reference sequence). V dropped 7 bases and J dropped 8; count of bases not matched to a gene: 12. The CDR3 covers 14 residues. Full variable domain (remainder filled in from reference TRBV19 and TRBJ1-2): DGGITQSPKYLFRKEGQNVTLSCEQNLNHDAMYWYRQDPGQGLRLIYYSQIVNDFQKGDIAEGYSVSREKKESFPLTVTSAQKNPTAFYLCASTPNGQGAGYTFGSGTRLTVV.

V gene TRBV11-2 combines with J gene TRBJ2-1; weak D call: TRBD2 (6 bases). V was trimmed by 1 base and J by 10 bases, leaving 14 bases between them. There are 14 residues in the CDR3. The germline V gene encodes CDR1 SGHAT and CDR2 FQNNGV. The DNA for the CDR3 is TGTGCCAGCAGCTTAGCGGGGGTCGTTGGGGAGCAGTTCTTC. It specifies CASSLAGVVGEQFF.

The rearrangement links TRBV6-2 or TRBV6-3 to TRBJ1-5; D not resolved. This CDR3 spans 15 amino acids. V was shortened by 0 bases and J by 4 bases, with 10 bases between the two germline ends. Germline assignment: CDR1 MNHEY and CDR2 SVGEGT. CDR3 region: CASSYSAGSNQPQHF. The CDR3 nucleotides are TGTGCCAGCAGTTACTCAGCGGGAAGTAATCAGCCCCAGCATTTT.

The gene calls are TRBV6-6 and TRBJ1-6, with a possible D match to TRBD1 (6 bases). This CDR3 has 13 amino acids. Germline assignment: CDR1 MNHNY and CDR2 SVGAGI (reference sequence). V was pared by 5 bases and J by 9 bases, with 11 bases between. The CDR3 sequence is CASSTQGPSPLHF. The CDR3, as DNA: TGTGCCAGCAGTACACAGGGACCTTCACCCCTCCACTTT.

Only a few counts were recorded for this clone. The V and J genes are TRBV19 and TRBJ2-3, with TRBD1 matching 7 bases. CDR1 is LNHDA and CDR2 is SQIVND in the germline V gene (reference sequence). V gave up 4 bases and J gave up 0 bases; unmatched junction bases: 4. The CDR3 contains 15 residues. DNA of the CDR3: TGTGCCAGTAGTAAGTGGACAGGCAGCACAGATACGCAGTATTTT. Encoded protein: CASSKWTGSTDTQYF.

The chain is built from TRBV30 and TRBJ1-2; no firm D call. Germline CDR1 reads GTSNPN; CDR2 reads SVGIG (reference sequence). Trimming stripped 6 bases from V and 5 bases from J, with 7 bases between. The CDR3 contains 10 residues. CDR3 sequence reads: CACDIYGYTF. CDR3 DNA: TGTGCCTGTGACATATATGGCTACACCTTC.

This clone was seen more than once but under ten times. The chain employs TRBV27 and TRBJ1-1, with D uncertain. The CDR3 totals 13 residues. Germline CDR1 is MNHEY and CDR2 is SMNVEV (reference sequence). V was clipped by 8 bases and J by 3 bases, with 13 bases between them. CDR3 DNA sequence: TGTGCCAGCCGCGGCTGGGGTGACACTGAAGCTTTCTTT. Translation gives CASRGWGDTEAFF.

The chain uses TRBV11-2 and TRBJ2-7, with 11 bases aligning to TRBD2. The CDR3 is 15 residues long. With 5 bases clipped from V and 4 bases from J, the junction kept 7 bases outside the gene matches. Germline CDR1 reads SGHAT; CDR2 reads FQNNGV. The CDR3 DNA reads TGTGCCAGCAGCCTATATAGCGGGGGGGCTTACGAGCAGTACTTC. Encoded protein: CASSLYSGGAYEQYF.

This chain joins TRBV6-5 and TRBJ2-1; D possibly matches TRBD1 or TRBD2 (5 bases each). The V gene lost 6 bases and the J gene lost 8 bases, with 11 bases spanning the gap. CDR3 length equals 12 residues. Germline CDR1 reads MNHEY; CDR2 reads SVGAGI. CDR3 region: CASSLEGYEQFF. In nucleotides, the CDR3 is TGTGCCAGCAGCTTAGAGGGGTATGAGCAGTTCTTC.

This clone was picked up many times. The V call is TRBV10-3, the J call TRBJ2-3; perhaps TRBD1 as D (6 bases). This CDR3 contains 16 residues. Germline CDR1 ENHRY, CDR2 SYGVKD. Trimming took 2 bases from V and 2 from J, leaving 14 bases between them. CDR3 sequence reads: CAISEDQGPDTDTQYF. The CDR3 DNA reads TGTGCCATCAGTGAGGATCAGGGGCCGGACACAGATACGCAGTATTTT.

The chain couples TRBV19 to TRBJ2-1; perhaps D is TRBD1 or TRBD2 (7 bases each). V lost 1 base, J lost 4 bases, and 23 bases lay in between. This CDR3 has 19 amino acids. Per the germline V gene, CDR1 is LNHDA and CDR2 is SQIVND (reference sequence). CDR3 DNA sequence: TGTGCCAGTAGTATAGCTGGGAGGGGGCTTATAGACAGATACAATGAGCAGTTCTTC. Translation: CASSIAGRGLIDRYNEQFF.

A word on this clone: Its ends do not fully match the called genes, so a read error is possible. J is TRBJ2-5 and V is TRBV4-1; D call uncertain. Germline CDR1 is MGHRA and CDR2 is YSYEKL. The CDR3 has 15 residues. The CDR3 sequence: CASSSAGLNQETQYF. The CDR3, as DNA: TGCGCCAGCAGCTCCGCCGGGCTAAACCAGGAGACCCAGTACTTC.